The 19 T cell receptor beta chains reported below all come from one sample, sequenced in a study of T cell responses to AZD1222 COVID-19 vaccine. This table comes from immunoSEQ multiplex PCR, and its TCRdb copy is limited to in-frame clones, with some not included. The data hold 130,000 or so clones, with under 95% observed a single time. Sequenced material: peripheral blood, taken on day 0 of AZD1222 vaccination. These TCRs come from an adult in good health.

The CDR3 coding sequence is TGTGCCAGCAGCACTACTCTGACGGACACCGGGGAGCTGTTTTTT. Protein product: CASSTTLTDTGELFF. V usage is TRBV7-6 and J usage is TRBJ2-2; no definite D call. The CDR3 is 15 residues long. V lost 5 bases, J lost 3 bases, and 13 bases lay in between. Germline CDR1 is SGHVS and CDR2 is FNYEAQ.

The chain combines TRBV18 with TRBJ1-2, with D possibly being TRBD1 (5 bases). Deletions cut 2 bases from V and 7 bases from J, with 11 bases between. CDR1 and CDR2 from the germline V gene are KGHSH and LQKENI. This CDR3 contains 13 residues. The CDR3 bases are TGTGCCAGCTCACCAGCGGGGGGACGTGGCTACACCTTC. This encodes CASSPAGGRGYTF. The full variable domain, its missing parts supplied by reference TRBV18 and TRBJ1-2, is NAGVMQNPRHLVRRRGQEARLRCSPMKGHSHVYWYRQLPEEGLKFMVYLQKENIIDESGMPKERFSAEFPKEGPSILRIQQVVRGDSAAYFCASSPAGGRGYTFGSGTRLTVV.

This clone appeared a single time. The chain employs TRBV29-1 and TRBJ2-5; TRBD1 or TRBD2 may be the D gene (6 bases each). V was clipped by 7 bases and J by 5 bases, with 17 bases between them. This CDR3 region has 13 residues. Per germline, CDR1 SQVTM and CDR2 ANQGSEA. This chain's CDR3 is CSARGGKGETQYF. The CDR3 DNA reads TGCAGCGCCCGAGGGGGGAAGGGGGAGACCCAGTACTTC.

The chain is built from TRBV28 and TRBJ1-2, with 9 bases that match TRBD1. The CDR3 extends over 16 amino acids. V lost 5 bases to trimming and J lost 5 bases; unmatched junction nucleotides: 12. Germline V gene lookup returns CDR1 MDHEN and CDR2 SYDVKM. Here the CDR3 reads CASSPGSGQGWYGYTF. The CDR3 DNA reads TGTGCCAGCAGTCCTGGCTCGGGACAGGGATGGTATGGCTACACCTTC.

CDR3 DNA: TGTGCCAGTAGTATAGATCTCCCGGCGGCGCAGTTCTTC. Amino acid sequence: CASSIDLPAAQFF. The chain couples TRBV19 to TRBJ2-1; D ambiguous. Trimming shortened V by 0 bases and J by 12 bases, and 12 bases separated the two germline ends. The CDR3 has 13 residues. Germline V gene lookup returns CDR1 LNHDA and CDR2 SQIVND (reference sequence).

The gene calls are TRBV4-1 and TRBJ2-7; D gene uncertain. CDR1 is MGHRA, CDR2 YSYEKL, per germline. The CDR3 is 15 amino acids. V lost 1 base and J lost 6, with 16 bases in between. The CDR3 DNA is TGCGCCAGCAGCCAAGCGACCCCCTCCGTCCGCGAGCAGTACTTC. It is translated as CASSQATPSVREQYF.

This chain connects TRBV4-1 to TRBJ1-2, with D possibly TRBD1 on 5 matching bases. The germline V and J ends were trimmed by 4 bases and 6 bases, with 18 bases remaining between them. Germline V gene lookup returns CDR1 MGHRA and CDR2 YSYEKL. CDR3 size: 15 residues. Here the CDR3 DNA reads TGCGCCAGCAGCCTCACGTCGACGGGGGGTGATGGCTACACCTTC. Translation gives CASSLTSTGGDGYTF.

V is TRBV6-5 and J is TRBJ1-2; D is uncertain. The CDR3 extends over 13 amino acids. CDR1 is MNHEY, CDR2 SVGAGI, per germline. V shed 5 bases and J shed 3 bases, with 10 bases lying between them. DNA of the CDR3: TGTGCCAGCAGTCCGACACGTCACTATGGCTACACCTTC. Translated, it gives CASSPTRHYGYTF.

This clone was detected only a few times. The chain has TRBV6-2 or TRBV6-3 and TRBJ2-2; D is unclear. The CDR3 runs to 15 residues. Deletions cut 4 bases from V and 5 bases from J, with 14 bases between. From germline, CDR1 is MNHEY and CDR2 SVGEGT. Written as DNA, the CDR3 is TGTGCCAGCAGTTTCACCGCCATCACAACCGGGGAGCTGTTTTTT. Encoded protein: CASSFTAITTGELFF.

V is TRBV7-3 and J is TRBJ2-2; possibly TRBD2 for D (5 bases). This CDR3 spans 15 amino acids. Germline V gene sequence: CDR1 SGHTA, CDR2 FQGTGA. V lost 5 bases and J 4 bases, leaving 14 bases between the germline ends. The CDR3 loop is CASSVNGLRTGELFF. DNA of the CDR3: TGTGCCAGCAGCGTAAATGGACTTCGCACCGGGGAGCTGTTTTTT. Together with reference TRBV7-3 and TRBJ2-2, the CDR3 gives the full variable domain: GAGVSQTPSNKVTEKGKYVELRCDPISGHTALYWYRQSLGQGPEFLIYFQGTGAADDSGLPNDRFFAVRPEGSVSTLKIQRTERGDSAVYLCASSVNGLRTGELFFGEGSRLTVL.

The J gene is TRBJ1-1, the V gene TRBV30; tentative D call: TRBD1 (6 bases). Germline values: CDR1 GTSNPN, CDR2 SVGIG (reference sequence). The V end lost 0 bases, the J end lost 2 bases, and 19 bases lay between the germline ends. There are 17 residues in the CDR3. The CDR3 region has the DNA TGTGCCTGGAGTGTACCAATGGCCAGGGGCCCTAACACTGAAGCTTTCTTT. Its protein is CAWSVPMARGPNTEAFF.

J is TRBJ2-5 and V is TRBV3-1 (or the pseudogene TRBV3-2); 12 positions match TRBD2. V lost 1 base and J lost 1; bases outside the gene matches: 7. Germline V gives CDR1 LGHDT, CDR2 YNNKEL (reference sequence). The CDR3 loop spans 18 amino acids. The CDR3 region has the DNA TGTGCCAGCAGCCAAGTATTACGGACTAGCGGGACCCAAGAGACCCAGTACTTC. This encodes CASSQVLRTSGTQETQYF.

The chain combines TRBV6-2 or TRBV6-3 with TRBJ2-7; 8 nucleotides match TRBD1. Looked up from germline, CDR1 is MNHEY and CDR2 is SVGEGT. There are 14 residues in the CDR3. V was clipped by 6 bases and J by 5 bases; unmatched bases: 9. CDR3 sequence reads: CASSHSGGGNEQYF. CDR3 bases: TGTGCCAGCAGCCACTCAGGGGGCGGGAACGAGCAGTACTTC.

This chain joins TRBV10-3 and TRBJ1-6; TRBD1 agrees at 7 bases. After removal of 10 bases from V and 8 bases from J, the junction contained 8 bases not matched to a gene. Per germline, CDR1 ENHRY and CDR2 SYGVKD. This CDR3 has 13 residues. The CDR3, as DNA: TGTGCCACCCGGAGGGACAGAGATTCACCCCTCCACTTT. It codes for CATRRDRDSPLHF.

The chain joins TRBV10-3 to TRBJ2-5; D unresolved. CDR1 is ENHRY and CDR2 is SYGVKD in the germline V gene. Trimming took off 3 bases at V and 2 bases at J, with 7 bases between the two ends. The CDR3 consists of 13 residues. The CDR3 sequence: CAISDRSQETQYF. In nucleotides, the CDR3 is TGTGCCATCAGTGACAGGAGTCAAGAGACCCAGTACTTC.

This chain links TRBV27 with TRBJ1-1, with unresolved D. The CDR3 has 13 residues. The V gene lost 5 bases and the J gene lost 6 bases, with 13 bases spanning the gap. CDR1 and CDR2 (germline): MNHEY, SMNVEV (reference sequence). CDR3 residues: CASSAHNIPEAFF. In DNA, the CDR3 is TGTGCCAGCAGTGCTCACAATATCCCTGAAGCTTTCTTT.

The V call is TRBV5-1, the J call TRBJ1-5; tentatively, D is TRBD1 (6 bases). Germline V gives CDR1 SGHRS, CDR2 YFSETQ. The CDR3 is 14 amino acids. V lost 5 bases, J lost 2 bases, and 11 bases lay in between. Written as DNA, the CDR3 is TGCGCCAGCAGTAGGGACAACGGCAATCAGCCCCAGCATTTT. This gives the protein CASSRDNGNQPQHF.

The CDR3 sequence: CASSPLRDNEQFF. The CDR3 DNA reads TGTGCCAGCAGTCCCCTGAGGGACAATGAGCAGTTCTTC. V usage is TRBV6-2 or TRBV6-3 and J usage is TRBJ2-1, with D possibly TRBD2 on 5 matching bases. The CDR3 runs to 13 residues. Germline V CDR1 and CDR2: MNHEY, SVGEGT. Trimming removed 5 bases at V and 5 bases at J, with 10 bases between.

V usage is TRBV7-6 and J usage is TRBJ2-5, with D perhaps TRBD2 (6 bases). This CDR3 spans 15 amino acids. Germline lookup yields CDR1 SGHVS and CDR2 FNYEAQ. V lost 4 bases to trimming and J lost 1 base, with 13 bases between them. The CDR3 protein is CASSSGLISQETQYF. DNA for the CDR3: TGTGCCAGCAGCTCCGGACTAATTTCCCAAGAGACCCAGTACTTC.